The 13 T cell receptor beta chains listed next were all sequenced from one sample in a study of blood T cell repertoires in COVID-19 (dated by TCRdb to 2020 to 2022). Libraries were built with the immunoSEQ multiplex PCR assay. TCRdb obtained this table from immuneACCESS and retained in-frame rearrangements with V and J assigned. These tables miss some clones; where compared with another copy, unresolved V genes account for less than half of the shortfall, and the remainder is unexplained. The sample profile shows 100,000 to 150,000 clones; 75% to 90% of them were found once. The ten largest clones capture about 4.1% of the sample. Material for sequencing was peripheral blood. Every receptor here comes from a man between 35 and 55 years old with acute or convalescent COVID-19.

The chain couples TRBV6-2 or TRBV6-3 to TRBJ2-3, with D possibly TRBD2 on 7 matching bases. The CDR3 is 17 residues long. V dropped 0 bases and J dropped 1 base, with 14 bases sitting between them. Germline CDR1 is MNHEY and CDR2 is SVGEGT. DNA of the CDR3: TGTGCCAGCAGTTACTCGATGACGGGGGGCCGCACAGATACGCAGTATTTT. It encodes CASSYSMTGGRTDTQYF.

In this sample, this clone turned up a few times. The chain is built from TRBV5-1 and TRBJ2-5, with D unclear. V lost 0 bases and J 1 base, leaving 10 bases between the germline ends. This CDR3 spans 15 amino acids. Germline CDR1 SGHRS, CDR2 YFSETQ. The CDR3 reads CASSLELWAQETQYF. The CDR3 DNA reads TGCGCCAGCAGCTTGGAGTTGTGGGCCCAAGAGACCCAGTACTTC.

V is TRBV7-8 and J is TRBJ1-6; D may be TRBD1 (5 bases). V was trimmed by 8 bases and J by 2 bases, leaving 10 bases between them. Germline CDR1 and CDR2: SGHVS and FQNEAQ. The CDR3 consists of 14 residues. In nucleotides, the CDR3 is TGTGCCAGCCAGGGCCCTACCTATAATTCACCCCTCCACTTT. It is translated as CASQGPTYNSPLHF.

This clone was recorded once. The chain uses TRBV19 and TRBJ1-3, with D possibly TRBD1 on 5 matching bases. V dropped 3 bases and J dropped 4 bases, with 13 bases sitting between them. CDR1 is LNHDA and CDR2 is SQIVND in the germline V gene (reference sequence). The CDR3 totals 15 residues. CDR3 loop: CASSIGGDTGNTIYF. The CDR3 region has the DNA TGTGCCAGTAGTATCGGGGGAGATACCGGAAACACCATATATTTT.

This clone was recorded only once. The chain uses TRBV19 and TRBJ1-1; a possible D gene is TRBD1 (6 bases). Per germline, CDR1 LNHDA and CDR2 SQIVND (reference sequence). The length of the CDR3 is 14 residues. The germline V and J ends were trimmed by 5 bases and 6 bases, with 16 bases remaining between them. The CDR3 is CASSSQGAGPEAFF. CDR3 nucleotide sequence: TGTGCCAGTAGTTCACAGGGAGCCGGCCCTGAAGCTTTCTTT.

This clone was seen a single time. This chain joins TRBV15 and TRBJ2-7; 7 nucleotides agree with TRBD1. CDR3 length: 12 amino acids. Germline-derived CDR1 and CDR2 are LNHNV and YYDKDF (reference sequence). V lost 8 bases, J lost 5 bases, and 6 bases stayed unmatched. CDR3: CATGGQWDEQYF. DNA of the CDR3: TGTGCCACCGGGGGACAGTGGGACGAGCAGTACTTC.

The chain couples TRBV18 to TRBJ1-1; D gene unclear. Germline lookup yields CDR1 KGHSH and CDR2 LQKENI. The CDR3 covers 14 residues. V lost 1 base, J lost 5 bases, and 11 bases lay in between. The CDR3 spells CASSPQVTRTEAFF. The CDR3 coding sequence is TGTGCCAGCTCACCACAGGTCACGAGGACTGAAGCTTTCTTT.

V is TRBV29-1 and J is TRBJ2-1, with TRBD2 as a possible D gene (5 bases). The CDR3 is made up of 12 amino acids. Germline V gene sequence: CDR1 SQVTM, CDR2 ANQGSEA. The V and J ends lost 7 bases and 9 bases respectively, with 16 bases between them. Here the CDR3 DNA reads TGCAGCGCGGACGGGGATTCGGGTGAGCAGTTCTTC. Its protein product is CSADGDSGEQFF.

V gene TRBV6-5 combines with J gene TRBJ1-3; the D is unclear. The CDR3 has 16 amino acids. V lost 0 bases and J 0 bases, leaving 9 bases between the germline ends. CDR1 MNHEY and CDR2 SVGAGI come from the germline V gene. In nucleotides, the CDR3 is TGTGCCAGCAGTTACTCGAGCGTAGTCTCTGGAAACACCATATATTTT. Translation gives CASSYSSVVSGNTIYF.

The V call is TRBV27, the J call TRBJ1-5, with D unresolved. Trimming cost V 3 bases and J 0 bases, with 6 bases left between them. This CDR3 comprises 14 residues. From germline, CDR1 is MNHEY and CDR2 SMNVEV (reference sequence). The CDR3 reads CASSFADSNQPQHF. The CDR3 DNA sequence: TGTGCCAGCAGTTTTGCGGATAGCAATCAGCCCCAGCATTTT.

The CDR3 spells CASSLFRGASYGYTF. The CDR3, as DNA: TGTGCCAGCAGCTTGTTCCGGGGGGCCTCCTATGGCTACACCTTC. The chain employs TRBV5-6 and TRBJ1-2; a weak D match, TRBD1 (6 bases). Germline CDR1 reads SGHDT; CDR2 reads YYEEEE. The CDR3 is 15 residues long. V was cut by 1 base and J by 4 bases, with 14 bases left in between.

This chain uses TRBV7-2 with TRBJ2-7; TRBD1 agrees at 9 bases. This CDR3 spans 12 amino acids. Germline CDR1 is SGHTA and CDR2 is FQGNSA. Trimming cost V 8 bases and J 5 bases; bases outside gene matches: 4. The CDR3 sequence: CASSGTGHEQYF. In DNA, the CDR3 is TGTGCCAGCTCTGGGACAGGGCACGAGCAGTACTTC.

This clone has a single count. The rearrangement links TRBV12-3 or TRBV12-4 to TRBJ2-7, with D perhaps matching TRBD2 (7 bases). The CDR3 is 13 amino acids. V was clipped by 8 bases and J by 4 bases, with 15 bases between them. The CDR3 DNA follows: TGTGCCAGCTCTGGGGGGGGGCTGTACGAGCAGTACTTC. Residues: CASSGGGLYEQYF.